Presented here are 9 T cell receptor beta chains from one specimen sequenced in a study of neurological immune-mediated disorders. Time point: longitudinal time-point 2. One entry per CDR3 protein, called by TCRdb with MiXCR from the 5' RACE reads. Found here are some 100,000 distinct CDR3 sequences, less than 15% of them singletons; the top ten hold approximately 5%. The source material was PBMCs. These receptors all stem from a female donor with HTLV-1-associated myelopathy (HAM/TSP).

This clonotype was observed at least ten times. V usage is TRBV12-3 or TRBV12-4 and J usage is TRBJ2-7, with D perhaps matching TRBD1 (5 bases). There are 13 residues in the CDR3. Deletions cut 3 bases from V and 2 bases from J, with 8 bases between. The CDR3 here is CASSFDSPYEQYF. The CDR3 DNA follows: TGTGCCAGCAGTTTTGACAGCCCCTACGAGCAGTACTTC.

This clonotype was observed at least ten times. The J gene is TRBJ2-2, the V gene TRBV5-1; 8 positions match TRBD1. Germline V gives CDR1 SGHRS, CDR2 YFSETQ. The CDR3 contains 16 residues. Trimming at V came to 4 bases and at J to 0 bases, leaving 5 bases not matched to a gene. CDR3 bases: TGCGCCAGCAGCCCGAGGACAGGGTCGAACACCGGGGAGCTGTTTTTT. Translated: CASSPRTGSNTGELFF.

Many counts were recorded for this clonotype. The chain uses TRBV20-1 and TRBJ1-5, with D tentatively TRBD1 (6 bases). The CDR3 has 13 amino acids. The germline CDR1 and CDR2 sequences are DFQATT and SNEGSKA (reference sequence). Trimming removed 0 bases at V and 9 bases at J, with 12 bases between. The CDR3 reads CSARETGRSPQHF. CDR3 sequence (DNA): TGCAGTGCTAGAGAAACAGGGAGATCGCCCCAGCATTTT.

This clonotype was detected ten times or more. The chain joins TRBV12-3 or TRBV12-4 to TRBJ1-2; 7 bases map to TRBD1. CDR3 length equals 15 residues. Unmatched junction bases numbered 7, after V lost 3 bases and J lost 3 bases. The CDR3 region has the DNA TGTGCCAGCAGTTTGTGGGGAGGGGGCTACTATGGCTACACCTTC. Encoded protein: CASSLWGGGYYGYTF.

This clonotype was counted a few times. The gene calls are TRBV5-5 and TRBJ2-7; 7 bases are a match to TRBD2. Germline CDR1 is SGHKS and CDR2 is YYEKEE (reference sequence). The CDR3 runs 13 residues. V gave up 3 bases and J gave up 3 bases; unmatched junction bases: 3. CDR3 bases: TGTGCCAGCAGCTCCGGGACTAACTACGAGCAGTACTTC. It encodes CASSSGTNYEQYF.

The sample holds many counts of this clonotype. V gene TRBV7-9 combines with J gene TRBJ1-1; D unresolved. V shed 5 bases and J shed 1 base, with 11 bases lying between them. This CDR3 contains 14 residues. CDR1 is SEHNR, CDR2 FQNEAQ, per germline (reference sequence). CDR3: CASSPSRPNTEAFF. CDR3 coding DNA: TGTGCCAGCAGCCCCTCCAGACCGAACACTGAAGCTTTCTTT.

This clonotype was seen at least ten times. The V and J genes are TRBV7-9 and TRBJ2-3, with D perhaps matching TRBD2 (7 bases). V lost 10 bases and J lost 6, with 14 bases in between. Germline assignment: CDR1 SEHNR and CDR2 FQNEAQ (reference sequence). The CDR3 is 12 residues long. The DNA of the CDR3 is TGTGCCATGATGGGGGGGCAGGATACGCAGTATTTT. Protein: CAMMGGQDTQYF.

This clonotype was counted a few times. The J gene is TRBJ1-5, the V gene TRBV27; D is perhaps TRBD1 (5 bases). Germline values: CDR1 MNHEY, CDR2 SMNVEV (reference sequence). The germline V and J ends were trimmed by 6 bases and 0 bases, with 15 bases remaining between them. The CDR3 length is 16 residues. In nucleotides, the CDR3 is TGTGCCAGCAGCGCAATTGGGGGGTATAGCAATCAGCCCCAGCATTTT. Translating gives CASSAIGGYSNQPQHF.

There are many counts of this clonotype. This chain connects TRBV7-8 to TRBJ2-7; 8 positions match TRBD1. The CDR3 totals 13 residues. V lost 5 bases to trimming and J lost 7 bases; unmatched junction nucleotides: 7. Germline CDR1 reads SGHVS; CDR2 reads FQNEAQ. CDR3 DNA: TGTGCCAGCAGCCCAACAGGGGGGTGGGAGCAGTACTTC. This encodes CASSPTGGWEQYF. Full variable domain (remainder filled in from reference TRBV7-8 and TRBJ2-7): GAGVSQSPRYKVAKRGQDVALRCDPISGHVSLFWYQQALGQGPEFLTYFQNEAQLDKSGLPSDRFFAERPEGSVSTLKIQRTQQEDSAVYLCASSPTGGWEQYFGPGTRLTVT.